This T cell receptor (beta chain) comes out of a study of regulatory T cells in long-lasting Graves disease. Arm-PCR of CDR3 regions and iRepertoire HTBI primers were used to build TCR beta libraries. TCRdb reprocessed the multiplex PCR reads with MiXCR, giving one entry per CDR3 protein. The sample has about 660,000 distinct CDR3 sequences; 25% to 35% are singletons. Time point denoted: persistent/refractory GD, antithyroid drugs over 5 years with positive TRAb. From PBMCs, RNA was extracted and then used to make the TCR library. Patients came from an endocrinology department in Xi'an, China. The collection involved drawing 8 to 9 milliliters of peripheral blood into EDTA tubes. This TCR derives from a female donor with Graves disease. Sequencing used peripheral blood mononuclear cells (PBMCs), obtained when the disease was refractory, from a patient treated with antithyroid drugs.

The CDR3 DNA follows: TGTGCCAGTAGGTCCGGGGGAGGAGAGAACTATGGCTACACCTTC. It yields the protein CASRSGGGENYGYTF. The rearrangement uses TRBV19 and TRBJ1-2; D may be TRBD1 (5 bases). This CDR3 has 15 residues. The germline gives CDR1 LNHDA, CDR2 SQIVND (reference sequence). Between the trimmed V and J ends, which lost 6 bases and 2 bases, there was a span of 16 bases. Based on the CDR3 plus reference TRBV19 and TRBJ1-2, the full variable domain is DGGITQSPKYLFRKEGQNVTLSCEQNLNHDAMYWYRQDPGQGLRLIYYSQIVNDFQKGDIAEGYSVSREKKESFPLTVTSAQKNPTAFYLCASRSGGGENYGYTFGSGTRLTVV.